Shown below are 21 T cell receptor beta chains from a single sample sequenced in a study of T-cell reconstitution after alpha-beta-depleted transplantation in children. The library targeted TCRbeta and was prepared with unique molecular identifiers. TCRdb redid the calling of the PCR reads with MiXCR, one entry per CDR3 protein. The sample carries a few hundred thousand distinct CDR3 sequences, 9.9% recorded once. The sample in question was PBMCs from the stem cell graft donor, obtained from the stem cell graft. These receptors all come from a human donor who donated a stem cell graft to a child with SCID.

The chain recombines TRBV5-1 with TRBJ1-1; D unresolved. Germline V gene sequence: CDR1 SGHRS, CDR2 YFSETQ. The CDR3 runs to 16 residues. V shed 5 bases and J shed 1 base, with 18 bases lying between them. The CDR3: CASSVTAASSNTEAFF. The CDR3 bases are TGCGCCAGCAGTGTAACAGCGGCTTCTTCGAACACTGAAGCTTTCTTT.

This clonotype showed up just a few times. The chain couples TRBV12-3 or TRBV12-4 to TRBJ1-5; tentative D call: TRBD1 (6 bases). CDR3 length: 19 amino acids. The V end lost 6 bases, the J end lost 1 base, and 25 bases lay between the germline ends. The CDR3: CASSGGGGLGYMSNQPQHF. CDR3 DNA sequence: TGTGCCAGCAGCGGCGGGGGGGGCTTGGGATATATGAGCAATCAGCCCCAGCATTTT.

The CDR3 here is CSARPLAGNTGELFF. Written as DNA, the CDR3 is TGCAGTGCTAGACCTCTAGCGGGGAACACCGGGGAGCTGTTTTTT. The V gene is TRBV20-1, the J gene TRBJ2-2; 8 bases agree with TRBD2. With V trimmed by 2 bases and J by 1 base, 3 bases remained unmatched. The CDR3 is 15 amino acids. CDR1 and CDR2 from the germline V gene are DFQATT and SNEGSKA (reference sequence).

The rearrangement joins TRBV5-1 to TRBJ1-1; D might be TRBD1 (6 bases). Germline lookup yields CDR1 SGHRS and CDR2 YFSETQ. Trimming left V 4 bases short and J 7 bases short, with 11 bases between. The CDR3 has 12 amino acids. CDR3 bases: TGCGCCAGCAGCCTGGAGGGGGGTGAAGCTTTCTTT. Translating gives CASSLEGGEAFF.

J is TRBJ2-5 and V is TRBV7-9; D possibly corresponds to TRBD2 (6 bases). The V end lost 11 bases, the J end lost 3 bases, and 16 bases lay between the germline ends. This CDR3 comprises 13 residues. Germline V lookup: CDR1 SEHNR, CDR2 FQNEAQ (reference sequence). The CDR3 DNA follows: TGTGCCTCAAGAGGGAGGACGGAAGAGACCCAGTACTTC. It specifies CASRGRTEETQYF.

The chain uses TRBV20-1 and TRBJ1-4; TRBD1 is a possible D gene (5 bases). Trimming left V 6 bases short and J 8 bases short, with 13 bases between. Germline lookup yields CDR1 DFQATT and CDR2 SNEGSKA (reference sequence). CDR3 length equals 12 residues. As DNA, the CDR3 is TGCAGTGCCAGGGATGGACCCGAAAAACTGTTTTTT. The encoded protein is CSARDGPEKLFF.

The CDR3 nucleotides read TGTGCCAGCAGCCGGCCTAGGACTAGCGGGGGCGTAAACAATGAGCAGTTCTTC. Protein sequence: CASSRPRTSGGVNNEQFF. The chain carries TRBV12-3 or TRBV12-4 and TRBJ2-1, with 13 nucleotides matching TRBD2. CDR3 length equals 18 residues. After removal of 6 bases from V and 5 bases from J, the junction contained 13 bases not matched to a gene.

This clonotype was detected a few times. This chain links TRBV6-5 with TRBJ2-1; D is undetermined. The V gene lost 6 bases and the J gene lost 9 bases, with 15 bases spanning the gap. This CDR3 has 13 residues. Germline CDR1 is MNHEY and CDR2 is SVGAGI. For the CDR3, the DNA is TGTGCCAGCAGCCCTAGTCTCGGGCGTGAGCAGTTCTTC. Its translation is CASSPSLGREQFF.

The chain joins TRBV5-1 to TRBJ2-7; 10 positions agree with TRBD1. V was clipped by 0 bases and J by 3 bases; unmatched bases: 3. This CDR3 contains 15 residues. Germline values: CDR1 SGHRS, CDR2 YFSETQ. The DNA of the CDR3 is TGCGCCAGCAGCTTGGAAAGGGACAGGGGCTACGAGCAGTACTTC. Translation: CASSLERDRGYEQYF.

This clonotype was seen a handful of times. V and J are TRBV11-3 and TRBJ2-1; D unresolved. Trimming took off 3 bases at V and 1 base at J, with 13 bases between the two ends. The CDR3 runs to 16 residues. Per germline, CDR1 SGHNT and CDR2 YENEEA. The CDR3 region is CASSFPTASSYNEQFF. CDR3 in DNA: TGTGCCAGCAGCTTCCCTACGGCCTCTTCCTACAATGAGCAGTTCTTC.

This clonotype has ten or more counts. The chain employs TRBV5-1 and TRBJ2-7, with D possibly TRBD2 on 6 matching bases. Trimming cost V 6 bases and J 7 bases, with 17 bases left between them. The germline gives CDR1 SGHRS, CDR2 YFSETQ. The CDR3 is 13 amino acids. CDR3 bases: TGCGCCAGCAAGCAACGGGGGATGGATGAGCAGTACTTC. It codes for CASKQRGMDEQYF.

This clonotype was found a few times. The chain employs TRBV5-8 and TRBJ2-5, with 13 positions matching TRBD2. The CDR3 runs 16 residues. V gave up 7 bases and J gave up 2 bases; unmatched junction bases: 8. The V gene's germline CDR1 is SGHTS and CDR2 YDEGEE. The CDR3 region is CASRGGTSGVQETQYF. CDR3 bases: TGTGCCAGCCGAGGTGGGACTAGCGGGGTTCAAGAGACCCAGTACTTC.

The chain links TRBV3-1 to TRBJ2-3, with D possibly matching TRBD1 (6 bases). CDR1 and CDR2 (germline): LGHDT, YNNKEL (reference sequence). The V gene lost 10 bases and the J gene lost 6 bases, with 32 bases spanning the gap. The CDR3 totals 18 residues. CDR3 sequence: CATTQDFGRPRGEDTQYF. The CDR3 nucleotides read TGTGCCACCACCCAAGATTTTGGCAGACCCAGGGGTGAGGATACGCAGTATTTT.

This clonotype was found a few times. DNA for the CDR3: TGCGCCAGCAGTGAAGGACAGGATAATTCACCCCTCCACTTT. This codes for CASSEGQDNSPLHF. This chain joins TRBV5-1 and TRBJ1-6; TRBD1 matches 7 bases. The CDR3 runs 14 residues. CDR1 and CDR2 from the germline V gene are SGHRS and YFSETQ. V was clipped by 5 bases and J by 5 bases; unmatched bases: 4.

At least ten counts were recorded for this clonotype. The chain has TRBV20-1 and TRBJ2-1; 12 bases line up with TRBD2. The J segment lost 4 bases and the V segment lost 5 bases, leaving 9 bases of the junction unmatched. The CDR3 length is 16 residues. The germline gives CDR1 DFQATT, CDR2 SNEGSKA (reference sequence). This chain's CDR3 is CSASSPGLAGYNEQFF. DNA of the CDR3: TGCAGTGCTTCCTCCCCGGGACTAGCGGGTTACAATGAGCAGTTCTTC.

The chain uses TRBV12-3 or TRBV12-4 and TRBJ1-5; weak D call: TRBD1 (5 bases). The CDR3 spans 17 residues. The V and J ends lost 1 base and 0 bases respectively, with 13 bases between them. CDR3 sequence reads: CASSLVSQDPSNQPQHF. CDR3 nucleotides: TGTGCCAGCAGTTTAGTGTCACAGGACCCTAGCAATCAGCCCCAGCATTTT.

The chain recombines TRBV6-5 with TRBJ2-1; 8 bases align to TRBD1. Germline V lookup: CDR1 MNHEY, CDR2 SVGAGI. V dropped 4 bases and J dropped 3; count of bases not matched to a gene: 5. The CDR3 covers 15 residues. The DNA of the CDR3 is TGTGCCAGCAGTTTTGGACAGGGCTTCTACAATGAGCAGTTCTTC. It encodes CASSFGQGFYNEQFF.

Many counts were recorded for this clonotype. In nucleotides, the CDR3 is TGTGCCAGCAGAAATGGACGAAAGAGGGTCACAGATACGCAGTATTTT. Protein: CASRNGRKRVTDTQYF. The rearrangement links TRBV12-3 or TRBV12-4 to TRBJ2-3; D is possibly TRBD2 (5 bases). The CDR3 sequence is 16 residues long. The V end was cut by 6 bases, the J end by 2 bases, with 18 bases between.

The sample holds many counts of this clonotype. This rearrangement joins TRBV10-2 to TRBJ2-3; weak D call: TRBD2 (6 bases). Trimming stripped 2 bases from V and 2 bases from J, with 17 bases between. Germline CDR1 reads WSHSY; CDR2 reads SAAADI. This CDR3 comprises 17 residues. The CDR3 sequence is CASSERVAEIFTDTQYF. The CDR3 DNA reads TGCGCCAGCAGTGAGCGAGTAGCGGAAATCTTCACAGATACGCAGTATTTT.

This clonotype turned up a few times. V is TRBV7-3 and J is TRBJ2-7; 7 bases agree with TRBD1. Germline V gene sequence: CDR1 SGHTA, CDR2 FQGTGA. With V trimmed by 5 bases and J by 5 bases, 9 bases remained unmatched. The CDR3 covers 14 residues. CDR3 sequence: CASSPGTDLNEQYF. The CDR3, as DNA: TGTGCCAGCAGCCCTGGGACAGACCTCAACGAGCAGTACTTC.

This clonotype was seen repeatedly, ten times or more. The CDR3 nucleotides read TGTGCCAGCAGCGAACAGGGGACTAAGGAGCAGTACTTC. The encoded protein is CASSEQGTKEQYF. The V gene is TRBV12-3 or TRBV12-4, the J gene TRBJ2-7; either TRBD1 or TRBD2 may supply D (7 bases each). The CDR3 has 13 residues. The ends were cut back, 6 bases at V and 7 bases at J, with 16 bases in the middle.